The present T cell receptor (beta chain) was sequenced within a study of shared T cell receptors in the human thymus. This clone was observed a handful of times. The data were produced by immunoSEQ multiplex PCR, yet TCRdb's version contains in-frame clones alone and is incomplete. There are about 380,000 clones in the sample; roughly 94% occur only once, and about 0.02% lies in the top ten. Sequencing used thymocytes. The source of this sequence is a human donor.

Here the CDR3 reads CASSLTGQSLYSNQPQHF. Written as DNA, the CDR3 is TGTGCCAGCAGCTTAACGGGACAGAGTCTCTATAGCAATCAGCCCCAGCATTTT. This sequence joins TRBV7-2 and TRBJ1-5, with 7 bases fitting TRBD1. Per germline, CDR1 SGHTA and CDR2 FQGNSA. The CDR3 contains 18 residues. V shed 2 bases, J shed 0 bases, and the junction held 10 bases outside the gene matches.